Listed below are T cell receptor beta chains from one sample, sequenced in a study of CD8 T cells in Susac syndrome. TCRdb processed the immunoSEQ multiplex PCR reads anew with MiXCR; each CDR3 protein has one entry. The sample records 200,000 to 250,000 distinct CDR3 sequences, 92% being singletons. Sequenced input: CD8+ T cells from PBMCs. The receptors come from a human donor with multiple sclerosis. The CDR3 runs from the conserved cysteine through the conserved F or W. Fields, in order: D gene, clone size, V gene, J gene, CDR3 DNA, CDR3 protein. The D gene is left open where the match is weak. Clone size, where shown, is once, few, many, or a class for clones that have expanded.

d_call: NA
clone_size: few
v_call: TRBV12-3/TRBV12-4
j_call: TRBJ2-7
cdr3_nt: TGTGCCAGCAGTTTTTCTATTCGCAGGGAGTCCTACGAGCAGTACTTC
cdr3_aa: CASSFSIRRESYEQYF

d_call: NA
clone_size: NA
v_call: TRBV6-5
j_call: TRBJ2-5
cdr3_nt: TGTGCCAGCAGGGGCCTTAGGGGGGGGCAAGAGACCCAGTACTTC
cdr3_aa: CASRGLRGGQETQYF

d_call: NA
clone_size: NA
v_call: TRBV5-6
j_call: TRBJ2-3
cdr3_nt: TGTGCCAGCAGCTTAGAAGAACGAGCAGATACGCAGTATTTT
cdr3_aa: CASSLEERADTQYF

d_call: NA
clone_size: NA
v_call: TRBV5-1
j_call: TRBJ2-7
cdr3_nt: TGCGCCAGCAGCTTGGTCCAGACCTTCGACGGGGTCTACGAGCAGTACTTC
cdr3_aa: CASSLVQTFDGVYEQYF

d_call: NA
clone_size: NA
v_call: TRBV6-1
j_call: TRBJ1-5
cdr3_nt: TGTGCCAGCAGTGAAGATGCGGTCTTCCCCAATCAGCCCCAGCATTTT
cdr3_aa: CASSEDAVFPNQPQHF

d_call: NA
clone_size: NA
v_call: TRBV19
j_call: TRBJ1-5
cdr3_nt: TGTGCCAGTAGTCCCCACCGGGGATATCAGCCCCAGCATTTT
cdr3_aa: CASSPHRGYQPQHF

d_call: TRBD1
clone_size: NA
v_call: TRBV13
j_call: TRBJ1-2
cdr3_nt: TGTGCCAGCAGCACCCGGGACAGAGTTTACTATGGCTACACCTTC
cdr3_aa: CASSTRDRVYYGYTF

d_call: NA
clone_size: NA
v_call: TRBV27
j_call: TRBJ1-5
cdr3_nt: TGTGCCAGCAGTCCGTACGGAAGCAATCAGCCCCAGCATTTT
cdr3_aa: CASSPYGSNQPQHF

d_call: NA
clone_size: NA
v_call: TRBV19
j_call: TRBJ1-5
cdr3_nt: TGTGCCAGTAGTATAGAGGAGGGGCCAAGTGGTAATCAGCCCCAGCATTTT
cdr3_aa: CASSIEEGPSGNQPQHF

d_call: NA
clone_size: NA
v_call: TRBV12-3/TRBV12-4
j_call: TRBJ2-1
cdr3_nt: TGTGCCAGCAGTCCCTTAGGCAGCTCCTACAATGAGCAGTTCTTC
cdr3_aa: CASSPLGSSYNEQFF

d_call: NA
clone_size: NA
v_call: TRBV9
j_call: TRBJ1-1
cdr3_nt: TGTGCCAGCAGCCCGGGGGTATTCGTGGACACTGAAGCTTTCTTT
cdr3_aa: CASSPGVFVDTEAFF

d_call: TRBD1
clone_size: NA
v_call: TRBV2
j_call: TRBJ1-2
cdr3_nt: TGTGCCAGCAGTGATCAGAGACAGGGATGGGACTATGGCTACACCTTC
cdr3_aa: CASSDQRQGWDYGYTF

d_call: NA
clone_size: NA
v_call: TRBV7-9
j_call: TRBJ2-7
cdr3_nt: TGTGCCAGCAGCCGCCCGGGACACACCTTCGAGCAGTACTTC
cdr3_aa: CASSRPGHTFEQYF

d_call: TRBD2
clone_size: NA
v_call: TRBV29-1
j_call: TRBJ2-5
cdr3_nt: TGCAGCGTTGAAAGAGCGGGGCATCAAGAGACCCAGTACTTC
cdr3_aa: CSVERAGHQETQYF

d_call: NA
clone_size: NA
v_call: TRBV7-2
j_call: TRBJ1-1
cdr3_nt: TGTGCCAGCAGCTTAGTGGGGGTCGCCACTGAAGCTTTCTTT
cdr3_aa: CASSLVGVATEAFF

d_call: TRBD1
clone_size: once
v_call: TRBV5-1
j_call: TRBJ2-7
cdr3_nt: TGCGCCAGCAGCTGGACCGGGACAGGGGCCTACGAGCAGTACTTC
cdr3_aa: CASSWTGTGAYEQYF

d_call: NA
clone_size: NA
v_call: TRBV6-5
j_call: TRBJ1-6
cdr3_nt: TGTGCCAGCACCCGGGGGGGGAATTCACCCCTCCACTTT
cdr3_aa: CASTRGGNSPLHF

d_call: NA
clone_size: once
v_call: TRBV7-9
j_call: TRBJ1-2
cdr3_nt: TGTGCCAGCAGCCACCCGAGGGAGGGCCGACCATCTAACTATGGCTACACCTTC
cdr3_aa: CASSHPREGRPSNYGYTF

d_call: NA
clone_size: once
v_call: TRBV11-2
j_call: TRBJ2-5
cdr3_nt: TGTGCCAGCAGCTTAGAAGGGTGGCAACAAGAGACCCAGTACTTC
cdr3_aa: CASSLEGWQQETQYF

d_call: NA
clone_size: NA
v_call: TRBV5-6
j_call: TRBJ1-2
cdr3_nt: TGTGCCAGCAGCTTGGCGACAGTTTCATCTAACTATGGCTACACCTTC
cdr3_aa: CASSLATVSSNYGYTF

d_call: TRBD2
clone_size: NA
v_call: TRBV5-1
j_call: TRBJ2-7
cdr3_nt: TGCGCCAGCAGCTTAGGACTAGCGGGAGCATCTAGCTACGAGCAGTACTTC
cdr3_aa: CASSLGLAGASSYEQYF

d_call: NA
clone_size: NA
v_call: TRBV21-1
j_call: TRBJ1-1
cdr3_nt: TGTGCCAGCAGCAACAGGCCTTCCCACTTT
cdr3_aa: CASSNRPSHF

d_call: NA
clone_size: NA
v_call: TRBV20-1
j_call: TRBJ1-3
cdr3_nt: TGCAGTGCTAGAGATTATGAGGGGGGAAACACCATATATTTT
cdr3_aa: CSARDYEGGNTIYF

d_call: TRBD2
clone_size: NA
v_call: TRBV6-5
j_call: TRBJ2-3
cdr3_nt: TGTGCCAACCATAGCGGGAGACCCACAGATACGCAGTATTTT
cdr3_aa: CANHSGRPTDTQYF

d_call: TRBD1
clone_size: NA
v_call: TRBV4-1
j_call: TRBJ1-2
cdr3_nt: TGCGCCAGCAGCTTACCCGGGACAGGCACGTATGGCTACACCTTC
cdr3_aa: CASSLPGTGTYGYTF

d_call: TRBD1
clone_size: NA
v_call: TRBV9
j_call: TRBJ1-2
cdr3_nt: TGTGCCAGCAGCGTAGATAGGACAGGTAGTAACTATGGCTACACCTTC
cdr3_aa: CASSVDRTGSNYGYTF

d_call: NA
clone_size: once
v_call: TRBV2
j_call: TRBJ2-3
cdr3_nt: TGTGCCACCCGGGTCTCTCACACAGATACGCAGTATTTT
cdr3_aa: CATRVSHTDTQYF

d_call: TRBD1
clone_size: NA
v_call: TRBV5-4
j_call: TRBJ2-7
cdr3_nt: TGTGCCAGCAGTTCAACCCAGGGGGCTCAGTACGAGCAGTACTTC
cdr3_aa: CASSSTQGAQYEQYF